The 10 T cell receptor beta chains reported below all come from one sample, sequenced in a study of shared clonotypes between healthy human individuals. Using immunoSEQ multiplex PCR, the repertoire was profiled, and TCRdb retains in-frame clones only, with some absent. This sample has 1,400,000 or so clones, with approximately 98.5% found just once. The material sequenced was naive CD4+ T cells sorted from blood. Stated subset: CD45RA+ positively selected. These TCRs come from a man younger than 45 in good health.

The CDR3 bases are TGTGCCAGTAAGGGGGGTGCCTACGAGCAGTACTTC. This sequence encodes CASKGGAYEQYF. The chain uses TRBV19 and TRBJ2-7; D could derive from TRBD1 or TRBD2 (6 bases each). The CDR3 sequence is 12 residues long. V was trimmed by 7 bases and J by 2 bases, leaving 9 bases between them. In germline, CDR1 is LNHDA, CDR2 SQIVND (reference sequence).

This chain uses TRBV5-6 with TRBJ1-1, with 11 bases fitting TRBD1. Per the germline V gene, CDR1 is SGHDT and CDR2 is YYEEEE. Germline trimming cut 4 bases from V and 4 bases from J; bases unmatched to any gene: 9. The CDR3 extends over 16 amino acids. Here the CDR3 reads CASSPPGQGAGTEAFF. DNA for the CDR3: TGTGCCAGCAGCCCGCCTGGACAGGGGGCCGGCACTGAAGCTTTCTTT.

The rearrangement uses TRBV14 and TRBJ2-1, with 9 bases aligning to TRBD2. The CDR3 loop spans 15 amino acids. Germline V gene lookup returns CDR1 SGHDN and CDR2 FVKESK. Trimming took 5 bases from V and 4 from J; bases not matched to a gene: 6. CDR3 nucleotide sequence: TGTGCCAGCAGCTCGGGACTAGCCGGATACAATGAGCAGTTCTTC. This translates into CASSSGLAGYNEQFF.

The chain uses TRBV27 and TRBJ2-5, with a tentative D call TRBD2 (5 bases). Per germline, CDR1 MNHEY and CDR2 SMNVEV (reference sequence). The CDR3 runs 14 residues. V shed 3 bases and J shed 2 bases, with 10 bases lying between them. CDR3 protein: CASSFTGSQETQYF. The CDR3 DNA reads as TGTGCCAGCAGTTTTACGGGGAGTCAAGAGACCCAGTACTTC.

This clone was detected only once. The V call is TRBV19, the J call TRBJ1-5; 8 positions match TRBD1. V lost 2 bases to trimming and J lost 4 bases; unmatched junction nucleotides: 7. The CDR3 runs to 16 residues. CDR1 is LNHDA, CDR2 SQIVND, per germline (reference sequence). The CDR3 sequence: CASSIYDRGKNQPQHF. The CDR3, as DNA: TGTGCCAGTAGTATATACGACAGGGGCAAAAATCAGCCCCAGCATTTT. The complete variable domain, with remaining parts taken from reference TRBV19 and TRBJ1-5, reads DGGITQSPKYLFRKEGQNVTLSCEQNLNHDAMYWYRQDPGQGLRLIYYSQIVNDFQKGDIAEGYSVSREKKESFPLTVTSAQKNPTAFYLCASSIYDRGKNQPQHFGDGTRLSIL.

The CDR3 spells CASSERPAGGYEQYF. DNA of the CDR3: TGTGCCAGCAGTGAAAGGCCAGCGGGAGGCTACGAGCAGTACTTC. The chain carries TRBV2 and TRBJ2-7; 9 bases map to TRBD2. This CDR3 is 15 amino acids long. Germline V CDR1 and CDR2: SNHLY, FYNNEI. The V and J ends lost 2 bases and 3 bases, in that order; junction bases with no gene match: 5.

This clone has just one count. At one end, the junction sequence differs from germline, possibly due to a read error. The V call is TRBV7-7, the J call TRBJ2-1; 9 bases line up with TRBD2. The CDR3 runs to 18 residues. Germline V CDR1 and CDR2: SSHAT, FNYEAQ (reference sequence). The DNA for the CDR3 is TGTGCTAGCAGCTCGGGGAGGTGGGGGACTAGCTCCAAGGATGAGCAGTTCTTC. Its protein product is CASSSGRWGTSSKDEQFF. The entire variable domain, with the rest obtained from reference TRBV7-7 and TRBJ2-1, is as follows: GAGVSQSPRYKVTKRGQDVTLRCDPISSHATLYWYQQALGQGPEFLTYFNYEAQPDKSGLPSDRFSAERPEGSISTLTIQRTEQRDSAMYRCASSSGRWGTSSKDEQFFGPGTRLTVL.

The gene calls are TRBV4-3 and TRBJ2-2; 7 nucleotides match TRBD1. The CDR3 spans 15 residues. J was trimmed by 6 bases and V by 6 bases; bases with no gene match: 10. The germline CDR1 and CDR2 sequences are LGHNA and YSLEER. Here the CDR3 DNA reads TGCGCCAGCAGTCCGGCAGGGGGTAAGGCCGGGGAGCTGTTTTTT. Amino acid sequence: CASSPAGGKAGELFF.

The V and J genes are TRBV28 and TRBJ2-3; D is ambiguous. V was pared by 4 bases and J by 2 bases, with 10 bases between. This CDR3 is 14 amino acids long. CDR1 is MDHEN, CDR2 SYDVKM, per germline. This CDR3 reads CASSSGAPTDTQYF. CDR3 DNA sequence: TGTGCCAGCAGTTCCGGAGCTCCCACAGATACGCAGTATTTT.

The rearrangement uses TRBV5-1 and TRBJ1-1, with a tentative D call TRBD1 (5 bases). V lost 0 bases to trimming and J lost 4 bases, with 10 bases between them. Germline V gene data show CDR1 as SGHRS and CDR2 as YFSETQ. The CDR3 length is 14 residues. The CDR3 here is CASSLEGRSTEAFF. The CDR3 nucleotides read TGCGCCAGCAGCTTGGAGGGGAGAAGCACTGAAGCTTTCTTT.